The entry below gives a single T cell receptor (beta chain) sequence along with its context. Its target is unknown. With V trimmed by 4 bases and J by 7 bases, 6 bases remained unmatched. This CDR3 is built from 13 residues. Germline assignment: CDR1 SGHTA and CDR2 FQGTGA. DNA at approximately 200 ng, approximately 30,000 T cell genomes, went into sorted-subset replicate PCRs. Assay: immunoSEQ multiplex PCR; the TCRdb copy retains only in-frame clones and omits some. The sample holds roughly 2.6 million clones, approximately 90% seen once. The data stem from a study of shared clonotypes between healthy human individuals. Study-level background: A couple of women and a few men aged 18 to 49 made up the donors.

Study observations and caveats: Naive CD4 clonotypes were shared across a handful of donors at approximately 5.3%.

The sequenced sample consisted of naive CD4+ T cells sorted from blood. Specified subset: CD45RA+ positively selected. This TCR was sampled from a man between 18 and 35 years old in good health. The V and J genes are TRBV7-3 and TRBJ1-1, with TRBD1 matching 7 bases. The CDR3 DNA reads as TGTGCCAGCAGCTCCTACCGGGACAGTGAAGCTTTCTTT. Translated, it gives CASSSYRDSEAFF.